This entry lists 32 T cell receptor beta chains sequenced from one sample in a study of blood T cell repertoires in COVID-19. Assay: immunoSEQ multiplex PCR; the TCRdb copy retains only in-frame clones and omits some. Of 100,000 to 150,000 clones listed, approximately 88% are singletons. Sequencing was carried out using peripheral blood. The source of these receptors is a man aged 45-60 years with acute or convalescent COVID-19.

This chain links TRBV15 with TRBJ1-3; D not certain. Germline CDR1 and CDR2: LNHNV and YYDKDF (reference sequence). CDR3 length: 17 residues. V shed 2 bases and J shed 1 base, with 15 bases lying between them. The CDR3 is CATSRLKTTGSGNTIYF. The CDR3 coding sequence is TGTGCCACCAGCAGACTCAAAACTACGGGATCTGGAAACACCATATATTTT.

V and J are TRBV19 and TRBJ1-1; D possibly corresponds to TRBD1 (5 bases). Trimming took 7 bases from V and 0 from J, leaving 9 bases between them. CDR3 length: 13 amino acids. CDR1 is LNHDA, CDR2 SQIVND, per germline (reference sequence). The CDR3 loop is CASTGTMNTEAFF. The CDR3 nucleotides read TGTGCCAGTACAGGGACTATGAACACTGAAGCTTTCTTT.

This chain connects TRBV29-1 to TRBJ1-4, with no clear D. The CDR3 is made up of 13 amino acids. Trimming took off 7 bases at V and 3 bases at J, with 12 bases between the two ends. Germline values: CDR1 SQVTM, CDR2 ANQGSEA. In DNA form, the CDR3 reads TGCAGCGGCAAGGTGGGAGCTAATGAAAAACTGTTTTTT. This codes for CSGKVGANEKLFF.

This chain links TRBV19 with TRBJ2-1, with TRBD2 matching 9 bases. The germline V gene encodes CDR1 LNHDA and CDR2 SQIVND (reference sequence). V was pared by 8 bases and J by 4 bases, with 9 bases of the junction left unmatched. The CDR3 has 15 amino acids. The CDR3 here is CASLASGTGYNEQFF. The CDR3 region has the DNA TGTGCCAGTCTTGCTAGCGGGACCGGGTACAATGAGCAGTTCTTC.

As for this clone: A much more abundant neighbour one base away suggests this may be a read error. The genes are TRBV11-2 and TRBJ1-1; the D gene is possibly TRBD1 (5 bases). Germline V gives CDR1 SGHAT, CDR2 FQNNGV. V was cut by 2 bases and J by 12 bases, with 16 bases left in between. The CDR3 length is 13 residues. The CDR3 bases are TGTGCCAGCAGCTTATTTGAGTCAGGGAAAACTTTCTTT. This encodes CASSLFESGKTFF.

The gene calls are TRBV12-3 or TRBV12-4 and TRBJ1-1; D might be TRBD1 (5 bases). Trimming cost V 7 bases and J 4 bases, with 10 bases left between them. This CDR3 spans 12 amino acids. Here the CDR3 reads CASTYGGTEAFF. CDR3 sequence (DNA): TGTGCCAGCACTTACGGGGGCACTGAAGCTTTCTTT.

The chain combines TRBV5-1 with TRBJ1-4, with 7 bases fitting TRBD1. The germline V gene encodes CDR1 SGHRS and CDR2 YFSETQ. V lost 4 bases to trimming and J lost 7 bases; unmatched junction nucleotides: 13. The CDR3 has 16 amino acids. For the CDR3, the DNA is TGCGCCAGCAGCCCCGGGGGGGAGACAGGGAGTGAAAAACTGTTTTTT. Its translation is CASSPGGETGSEKLFF.

The rearrangement links TRBV18 to TRBJ2-3; D remains ambiguous. With 2 bases removed from V and 6 bases from J, the gap between germline ends came to 6 bases. In germline, CDR1 is KGHSH, CDR2 LQKENI. This CDR3 is built from 12 residues. As DNA, the CDR3 is TGTGCCAGCTCACCATCTGGCGATACGCAGTATTTT. Its translation is CASSPSGDTQYF.

The gene calls are TRBV2 and TRBJ2-3; possible D gene TRBD2, 5 bases. This CDR3 comprises 14 residues. Germline values: CDR1 SNHLY, CDR2 FYNNEI. V lost 1 base and J lost 6, with 11 bases in between. The CDR3 DNA follows: TGTGCCAGCAGTGAAGAGGACGGGAATGATACGCAGTATTTT. The encoded protein is CASSEEDGNDTQYF.

The chain couples TRBV7-8 to TRBJ1-5, with a tentative D call TRBD1 (5 bases). This CDR3 is 13 amino acids long. Looked up from germline, CDR1 is SGHVS and CDR2 is FQNEAQ. Trimming shortened V by 5 bases and J by 4 bases, and 9 bases separated the two germline ends. The CDR3 sequence: CASSPDRNQPQHF. The DNA for the CDR3 is TGTGCCAGCAGCCCAGACAGAAATCAGCCCCAGCATTTT.

V usage is TRBV12-3 or TRBV12-4 and J usage is TRBJ2-7; the match to TRBD1 covers 7 bases. The CDR3 runs to 13 residues. The J segment lost 6 bases and the V segment lost 6 bases, leaving 8 bases of the junction unmatched. The CDR3 reads CASSLTTGTEQYF. CDR3 bases: TGTGCCAGCAGCCTAACGACAGGGACCGAGCAGTACTTC.

V is TRBV5-1 and J is TRBJ1-5; possible D gene TRBD1, 6 bases. Germline V gives CDR1 SGHRS, CDR2 YFSETQ. V was pared by 4 bases and J by 4 bases, with 9 bases between. The CDR3 runs 13 residues. DNA of the CDR3: TGCGCCAGCAGCCAGCAGGGGAATCAGCCCCAGCATTTT. It is translated as CASSQQGNQPQHF.

The chain joins TRBV5-1 to TRBJ2-7; tentative D call: TRBD1 (7 bases). The germline V and J ends were trimmed by 0 bases and 2 bases, with 18 bases remaining between them. The germline V gene has CDR1 SGHRS and CDR2 YFSETQ. This CDR3 region has 17 residues. The CDR3 protein is CASSLAPQGGAAYEQYF. CDR3 sequence (DNA): TGCGCCAGCAGCTTGGCCCCCCAGGGGGGAGCCGCCTACGAGCAGTACTTC.

The rearrangement joins TRBV6-6 to TRBJ1-2; 7 bases are a match to TRBD1. The CDR3 is 14 amino acids. Trimming at V came to 0 bases and at J to 4 bases, leaving 2 bases not matched to a gene. Germline CDR1 and CDR2: MNHNY and SVGAGI (reference sequence). The CDR3 reads CASSYSRQGYGYTF. In DNA form, the CDR3 reads TGTGCCAGCAGTTACTCGAGACAGGGCTATGGCTACACCTTC.

The chain has TRBV25-1 and TRBJ2-7; 10 nucleotides match TRBD1. The CDR3 length is 14 residues. From germline, CDR1 is MGHDK and CDR2 SYGVNS. Trimming cost V 8 bases and J 2 bases; bases outside gene matches: 6. CDR3 loop: CASHGTGVTYEQYF. DNA for the CDR3: TGTGCCAGCCACGGGACAGGGGTTACCTACGAGCAGTACTTC.

The chain carries TRBV5-8 and TRBJ2-7, with TRBD2 as a possible D gene (6 bases). The CDR3 is made up of 14 amino acids. In germline, CDR1 is SGHTS, CDR2 YDEGEE. Trimming removed 1 base at V and 7 bases at J, with 15 bases between. Written as DNA, the CDR3 is TGTGCCAGCAGCTTGTCCAGGGTGGAGGGGGAGCAGTACTTC. Protein: CASSLSRVEGEQYF.

In DNA form, the CDR3 reads TGTGCCAGCAGCCCCACGACAGGGAACACTGAAGCTTTCTTT. Protein: CASSPTTGNTEAFF. The chain carries TRBV3-1 (or the pseudogene TRBV3-2) and TRBJ1-1; the D gene is possibly TRBD1 (6 bases). Germline CDR1 and CDR2: LGHDT and YNNKEL (reference sequence). With 4 bases removed from V and 1 base from J, the gap between germline ends came to 10 bases. The CDR3 has 14 residues.

The chain is built from TRBV28 and TRBJ1-1, with D possibly being TRBD1 (5 bases). V dropped 7 bases and J dropped 4 bases, with 16 bases sitting between them. This CDR3 region has 14 residues. The V gene's germline CDR1 is MDHEN and CDR2 SYDVKM. CDR3 residues: CASTRRGEVTEAFF. The DNA for the CDR3 is TGTGCCAGCACACGGAGAGGGGAGGTCACTGAAGCTTTCTTT.

This sequence joins TRBV15 and TRBJ1-2, with a possible D match to TRBD1 (6 bases). The V end lost 6 bases, the J end lost 3 bases, and 11 bases lay between the germline ends. The CDR3 runs to 13 residues. In germline, CDR1 is LNHNV, CDR2 YYDKDF (reference sequence). CDR3 sequence: CATSNRVDYGYTF. DNA of the CDR3: TGTGCCACCAGTAACAGGGTAGACTATGGCTACACCTTC.

The rearrangement joins TRBV6-1 to TRBJ1-5, with a possible D match to TRBD1 (5 bases). Trimming shortened V by 2 bases and J by 3 bases, and 8 bases separated the two germline ends. This CDR3 contains 14 residues. Germline loops: CDR1 MNHNS, CDR2 SASEGT. CDR3 DNA sequence: TGTGCCAGCAGTGAACAGGGATACAATCAGCCCCAGCATTTT. Translated: CASSEQGYNQPQHF.

The chain employs TRBV28 and TRBJ1-1; 10 bases align to TRBD1. This CDR3 is built from 15 residues. The J segment lost 3 bases and the V segment lost 8 bases, leaving 9 bases of the junction unmatched. The germline V gene encodes CDR1 MDHEN and CDR2 SYDVKM. The CDR3 DNA reads TGTGCCAGCTCGGAGCCGGGACAGGGGTACACTGAAGCTTTCTTT. Its protein is CASSEPGQGYTEAFF.

The chain carries TRBV3-1 (or the pseudogene TRBV3-2) and TRBJ2-1; perhaps TRBD2 as D (6 bases). Germline CDR1 and CDR2: LGHDT and YNNKEL (reference sequence). The CDR3 totals 12 residues. V was pared by 8 bases and J by 4 bases, with 9 bases between. The DNA of the CDR3 is TGTGCCAGCTCCCGGGGGTACAATGAGCAGTTCTTC. Protein: CASSRGYNEQFF.

This chain links TRBV7-3 with TRBJ1-1; the match to TRBD1 covers 7 bases. After removal of 2 bases from V and 1 base from J, the junction contained 4 bases not matched to a gene. The CDR3 runs 15 residues. The germline CDR1 and CDR2 sequences are SGHTA and FQGTGA. The chain's CDR3 is CASSLGQATNTEAFF. DNA for the CDR3: TGTGCCAGCAGCTTAGGACAGGCCACGAACACTGAAGCTTTCTTT.

V usage is TRBV5-1 and J usage is TRBJ1-5; D unclear. Trimming cost V 2 bases and J 5 bases, with 8 bases left between them. Germline V gene lookup returns CDR1 SGHRS and CDR2 YFSETQ. The CDR3 contains 13 residues. For the CDR3, the DNA is TGCGCCAGCAGCTTTACGGTTGATCAGCCCCAGCATTTT. It encodes CASSFTVDQPQHF.

The rearrangement uses TRBV5-1 and TRBJ1-4, with D perhaps TRBD1 (6 bases). From germline, CDR1 is SGHRS and CDR2 YFSETQ. The CDR3 covers 15 residues. V gave up 0 bases and J gave up 8 bases, with 14 bases separating them. The CDR3 DNA is TGCGCCAGCAGCTTGGAGACAGGTAGAAGGGAAAAACTGTTTTTT. It is translated as CASSLETGRREKLFF.

The genes are TRBV29-1 and TRBJ1-2, with no clear D. V was clipped by 2 bases and J by 4 bases, with 8 bases between them. This CDR3 is 12 amino acids long. Per germline, CDR1 SQVTM and CDR2 ANQGSEA. The CDR3 here is CSVENPGYGYTF. CDR3 nucleotides: TGCAGCGTTGAAAATCCAGGCTATGGCTACACCTTC.

This chain links TRBV14 with TRBJ2-2, with D possibly matching TRBD2 (7 bases). Germline V gene sequence: CDR1 SGHDN, CDR2 FVKESK. CDR3 length: 17 residues. Deletions cut 3 bases from V and 7 bases from J, with 21 bases between. The CDR3: CASSHPPRGGPGGELFF. The DNA for the CDR3 is TGTGCCAGCAGCCATCCCCCCAGGGGAGGGCCAGGCGGGGAGCTGTTTTTT. Full variable domain (missing parts from reference TRBV14 and TRBJ2-2): EAGVTQFPSHSVIEKGQTVTLRCDPISGHDNLYWYRRVMGKEIKFLLHFVKESKQDESGMPNNRFLAERTGGTYSTLKVQPAELEDSGVYFCASSHPPRGGPGGELFFGEGSRLTVL.

This chain joins TRBV2 and TRBJ2-5, with 8 bases aligning to TRBD1. CDR1 is SNHLY and CDR2 is FYNNEI in the germline V gene. J was trimmed by 5 bases and V by 4 bases; bases with no gene match: 6. This CDR3 region has 14 residues. The CDR3, as DNA: TGTGCCAGCAGTGCGGACAGGGTCGATGAGACCCAGTACTTC. It is translated as CASSADRVDETQYF. The full variable domain, its missing parts supplied by reference TRBV2 and TRBJ2-5, is EPEVTQTPSHQVTQMGQEVILRCVPISNHLYFYWYRQILGQKVEFLVSFYNNEISEKSEIFDDQFSVERPDGSNFTLKIRSTKLEDSAMYFCASSADRVDETQYFGPGTRLLVL.

The V call is TRBV10-1, the J call TRBJ1-1; 7 nucleotides agree with TRBD1. The ends lost 5 bases at V and 5 bases at J; junction bases unmatched: 5. CDR3 length equals 13 residues. Per the germline V gene, CDR1 is WNHNN and CDR2 is SYGVQD (reference sequence). CDR3 protein: CASSSGGRTEAFF. For the CDR3, the DNA is TGCGCCAGCAGTTCAGGGGGAAGAACTGAAGCTTTCTTT.

The chain employs TRBV3-1 (or the pseudogene TRBV3-2) and TRBJ1-2; D is possibly TRBD1 (6 bases). The ends were cut back, 5 bases at V and 4 bases at J, with 14 bases in the middle. The CDR3 consists of 14 residues. Germline CDR1 LGHDT, CDR2 YNNKEL (reference sequence). CDR3 in DNA: TGTGCCAGCAGCGCAAGGGAGGGGGTCTATGGCTACACCTTC. It is translated as CASSAREGVYGYTF.

V is TRBV5-1 and J is TRBJ1-2, with 10 bases matching TRBD1. This CDR3 contains 15 residues. Germline V gene data show CDR1 as SGHRS and CDR2 as YFSETQ. V shed 3 bases and J 3 bases; nucleotides not matched to a gene: 5. CDR3 sequence reads: CASSYPDRGYYGYTF. The CDR3, as DNA: TGCGCCAGCAGCTACCCGGACAGGGGGTACTATGGCTACACCTTC.

This chain connects TRBV19 to TRBJ2-3, with TRBD2 matching over 11 bases. Trimming at V came to 3 bases and at J to 4 bases, leaving 6 bases not matched to a gene. Germline V gives CDR1 LNHDA, CDR2 SQIVND (reference sequence). The CDR3 is 16 amino acids. CDR3 in amino acids: CASSMGASGGPDTQYF. The CDR3 DNA sequence: TGTGCCAGTAGTATGGGGGCTAGCGGGGGGCCAGATACGCAGTATTTT.